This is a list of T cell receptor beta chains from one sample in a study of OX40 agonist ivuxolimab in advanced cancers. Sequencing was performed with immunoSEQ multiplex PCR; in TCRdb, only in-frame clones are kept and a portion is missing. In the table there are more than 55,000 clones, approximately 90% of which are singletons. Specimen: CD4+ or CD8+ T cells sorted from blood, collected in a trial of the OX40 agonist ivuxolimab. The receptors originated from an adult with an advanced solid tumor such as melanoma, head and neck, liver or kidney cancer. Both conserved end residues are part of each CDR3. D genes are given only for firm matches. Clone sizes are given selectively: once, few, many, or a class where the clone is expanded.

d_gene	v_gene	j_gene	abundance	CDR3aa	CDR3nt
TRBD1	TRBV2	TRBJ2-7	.	CASSEAYRGATFSYEQYF	TGTGCCAGCAGTGAAGCGTACAGGGGGGCCACGTTCTCCTACGAGCAGTACTTC
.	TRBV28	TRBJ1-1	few	CASSPLSNRAFF	TGTGCCAGCAGTCCCCTCTCCAACCGAGCTTTCTTT
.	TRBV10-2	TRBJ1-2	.	CASSESFYGYTF	TGCGCCAGCAGTGAGTCTTTCTATGGCTACACCTTC
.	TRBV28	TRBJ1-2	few	CATPGEGNYGYTF	TGTGCCACCCCGGGGGAGGGGAACTATGGCTACACCTTC
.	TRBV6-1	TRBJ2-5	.	CASSSGSSETQYF	TGTGCCAGCAGCTCAGGGAGTTCAGAGACCCAGTACTTC
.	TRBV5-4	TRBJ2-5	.	CASSLVPLQETQYF	TGTGCCAGCAGCTTGGTACCGCTTCAAGAGACCCAGTACTTC
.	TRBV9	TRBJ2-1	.	CASSVSYRTWDEQFF	TGTGCCAGCAGCGTGTCTTACAGAACGTGGGATGAGCAGTTCTTC
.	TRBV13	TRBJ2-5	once	CASSRTGSETQYF	TGTGCCAGCAGCCGGACCGGGTCGGAGACCCAGTACTTC
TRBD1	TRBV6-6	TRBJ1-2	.	CASTDRDFGYTF	TGTGCCAGCACCGACAGGGATTTTGGCTACACCTTC
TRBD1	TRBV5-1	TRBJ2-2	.	CASSTGTGRTGELFF	TGCGCCAGCAGCACCGGGACAGGGCGAACCGGGGAGCTGTTTTTT
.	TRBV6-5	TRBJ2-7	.	CASSYSRTTYEQYF	TGTGCCAGCAGTTACTCGAGGACTACCTACGAGCAGTACTTC
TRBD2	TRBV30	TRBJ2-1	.	CAWSDFSGRGDEQFF	TGTGCCTGGAGTGATTTTAGCGGGAGGGGGGATGAGCAGTTCTTC
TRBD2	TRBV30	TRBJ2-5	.	CAWSPAGGETQYF	TGTGCCTGGAGTCCGGCGGGAGGAGAGACCCAGTACTTC
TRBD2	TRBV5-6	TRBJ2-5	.	CASSHGLGAPETQYF	TGTGCCAGCAGCCATGGACTAGGCGCCCCAGAGACCCAGTACTTC
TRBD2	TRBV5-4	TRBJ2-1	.	CASSQLADRDNEQFF	TGTGCCAGCAGCCAACTAGCGGATAGGGACAATGAGCAGTTCTTC
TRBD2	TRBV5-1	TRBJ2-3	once	CASSFSGSPTDTQYF	TGCGCCAGCAGCTTTAGCGGGTCCCCCACAGATACGCAGTATTTT
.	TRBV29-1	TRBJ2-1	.	CSVAGGKAEQFF	TGCAGCGTTGCTGGGGGAAAGGCTGAGCAGTTCTTC
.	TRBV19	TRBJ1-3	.	CASSTGVGNTIYF	TGTGCCAGTAGTACCGGAGTTGGAAACACCATATATTTT
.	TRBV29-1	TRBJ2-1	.	CSVIPGIHILEQFF	TGCAGCGTTATACCCGGGATCCATATCCTGGAGCAGTTCTTC
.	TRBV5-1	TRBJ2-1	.	CASSLALSGFNEQFF	TGCGCCAGCAGCTTGGCGTTATCAGGGTTCAATGAGCAGTTCTTC
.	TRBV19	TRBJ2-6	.	CASSMTAGANVLTF	TGTGCCAGTAGTATGACAGCTGGGGCCAACGTCCTGACTTTC
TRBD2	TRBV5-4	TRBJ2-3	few	CASSYLAGTGTDTQYF	TGTGCCAGCAGCTACCTAGCGGGTACGGGTACAGATACGCAGTATTTT
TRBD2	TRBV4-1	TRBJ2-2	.	CASSQVALGLAGAGELFF	TGCGCCAGCAGCCAAGTCGCCCTCGGACTAGCGGGAGCCGGGGAGCTGTTTTTT
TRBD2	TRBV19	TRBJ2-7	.	CASSTLAGDTYEQYF	TGTGCCAGTAGTACCCTAGCGGGTGACACCTACGAGCAGTACTTC
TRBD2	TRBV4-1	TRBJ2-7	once	CASSQGGGYPFYEQYF	TGCGCCAGCAGCCAAGGGGGAGGGTATCCCTTTTACGAGCAGTACTTC
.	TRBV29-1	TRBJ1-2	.	CSVELQGRDGYTF	TGCAGCGTTGAATTACAGGGCAGGGATGGCTACACCTTC
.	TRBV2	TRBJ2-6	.	CARERAPRANVLTF	TGTGCCAGAGAACGGGCCCCACGGGCCAACGTCCTGACTTTC
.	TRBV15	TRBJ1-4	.	CATSRGQEAKEKLFF	TGTGCCACCAGCAGAGGACAGGAGGCCAAGGAAAAACTGTTTTTT
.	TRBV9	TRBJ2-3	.	CASSPSADTQYF	TGTGCCAGCAGCCCAAGCGCAGATACGCAGTATTTT
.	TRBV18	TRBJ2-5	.	CASSPQLSGRGETQYF	TGTGCCAGCTCACCACAATTATCAGGGAGAGGGGAGACCCAGTACTTC
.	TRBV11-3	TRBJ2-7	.	CASSLGLIPYEQYF	TGTGCCAGCAGCTTAGGACTTATTCCCTACGAGCAGTACTTC
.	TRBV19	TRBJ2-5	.	CASSIRGERETQYF	TGTGCCAGTAGTATCCGGGGAGAACGAGAGACCCAGTACTTC
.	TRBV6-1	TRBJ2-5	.	CASMGGTAGETQYF	TGTGCCAGCATGGGGGGGACAGCGGGAGAGACCCAGTACTTC
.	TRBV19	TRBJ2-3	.	CASSIGGGSVTDTQYF	TGTGCCAGTAGTATCGGTGGAGGGTCTGTTACAGATACGCAGTATTTT
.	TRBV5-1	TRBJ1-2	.	CASSNVLSDYGYTF	TGCGCCAGCAGCAATGTTCTGTCGGACTATGGCTACACCTTC
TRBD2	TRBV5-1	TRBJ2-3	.	CASSPGTRRDTQYF	TGCGCCAGCAGCCCAGGGACTAGAAGAGATACGCAGTATTTT
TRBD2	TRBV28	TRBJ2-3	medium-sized	CASSLGGVGTDTQYF	TGTGCCAGCAGTTTAGGGGGGGTTGGCACAGATACGCAGTATTTT
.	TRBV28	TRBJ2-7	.	CASSSPSPYEQYF	TGTGCCAGCAGCTCGCCTTCCCCTTACGAGCAGTACTTC
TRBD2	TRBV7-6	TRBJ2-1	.	CASRATSGSYNEQFF	TGTGCCAGCAGGGCTACTAGCGGGTCCTACAATGAGCAGTTCTTC
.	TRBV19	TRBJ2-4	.	CASSISTANIQYF	TGTGCCAGTAGTATAAGTACGGCAAACATTCAGTACTTC
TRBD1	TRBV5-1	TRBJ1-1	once	CASTLRQGRNTEAFF	TGCGCCAGCACGCTCAGACAGGGGAGGAACACTGAAGCTTTCTTT
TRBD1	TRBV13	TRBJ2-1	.	CASSLVDGQGVDGRLRPSEQFF	TGTGCCAGCAGCTTAGTAGACGGACAGGGGGTAGACGGGAGGTTACGGCCGAGTGAGCAGTTCTTC
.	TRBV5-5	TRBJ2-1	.	CASSLVPHTENEQFF	TGTGCCAGCAGCTTGGTCCCCCATACAGAGAATGAGCAGTTCTTC
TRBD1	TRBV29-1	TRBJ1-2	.	CSVAGQGHYGYTF	TGCAGCGTTGCCGGACAGGGTCACTATGGCTACACCTTC
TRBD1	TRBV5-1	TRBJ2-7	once	CASSLIGQAAEQYF	TGCGCCAGCAGCTTAATTGGACAGGCGGCCGAGCAGTACTTC
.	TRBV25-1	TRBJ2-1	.	CASRGLGAEAYNEQFF	TGTGCCAGCAGAGGGTTAGGGGCAGAAGCGTACAATGAGCAGTTCTTC
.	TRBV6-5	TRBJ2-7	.	CASKVGGKYEQYF	TGTGCCAGCAAGGTGGGCGGGAAATACGAGCAGTACTTC
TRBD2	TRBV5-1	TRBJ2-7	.	CASSLVVLAGEGFQQYF	TGCGCCAGCAGCTTGGTCGTACTAGCGGGAGAGGGGTTCCAGCAGTACTTC
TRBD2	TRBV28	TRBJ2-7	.	CASRTSGSSEQYF	TGTGCCAGCAGGACTAGCGGGAGTTCCGAGCAGTACTTC
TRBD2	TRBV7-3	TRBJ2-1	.	CASSSASGRFHEQFF	TGTGCCAGCAGCTCCGCTAGCGGGAGGTTCCATGAGCAGTTCTTC
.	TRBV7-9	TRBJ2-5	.	CASSFSFQETQYF	TGTGCCAGCAGCTTTAGTTTTCAAGAGACCCAGTACTTC
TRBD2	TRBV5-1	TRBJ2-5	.	CASSIGLAGQETQYF	TGCGCCAGCAGCATCGGACTAGCGGGACAAGAGACCCAGTACTTC
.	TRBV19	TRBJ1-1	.	CASSIDPRTSAFF	TGTGCCAGTAGTATAGACCCCAGGACTTCTGCTTTCTTT
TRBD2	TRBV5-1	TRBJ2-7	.	CASSFGSGSLSYEQYF	TGCGCCAGCAGCTTCGGTAGCGGGAGTTTGTCCTACGAGCAGTACTTC
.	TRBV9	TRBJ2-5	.	CASSVGPSQETQYF	TGTGCCAGCAGCGTAGGTCCAAGCCAAGAGACCCAGTACTTC